One TCR beta chain is described in this entry. The data stem from a study of CD8+CD57+ T cells in acquired aplastic anemia. It was patients with CD8+CD57+ cell expansion by flow cytometry who were chosen for sequencing. CDR1 SQVTM and CDR2 ANQGSEA come from the germline V gene. Germline trimming cut 7 bases from V and 5 bases from J; bases unmatched to any gene: 11. The CDR3 is made up of 13 amino acids. Genomic DNA constituted the template upon which TCR beta VDJ and CDR3 profiling was performed. MiXCR, run by TCRdb on the reads, gives a single entry per CDR3 protein. The data contain 450,000 to 550,000 distinct CDR3 sequences, over 25% of them singletons.

The receptor was derived from a human donor with aplastic anemia. Material for sequencing was sorted CD4+, CD8+, or CD8+CD57+ T cells (not recorded which) from PBMCs. This chain uses TRBV29-1 with TRBJ2-7; TRBD1 agrees at 7 bases. CDR3 protein: CSADRQGTDEQYF. CDR3 DNA: TGCAGCGCCGACCGACAGGGTACGGACGAGCAGTACTTC.